A single T cell receptor (beta chain) is shown here with its context. The antigen is undetermined. This sample was included in a study of blood T cells in healthy people across ages. Whole-study context: About one barcoded beta molecule per two T cells was captured by template switching. Whole-study results and caveats: Total diversity from one million sequenced T cells was likely underestimated.

This CDR3 is 17 amino acids long. The V gene's germline CDR1 is SGHTA and CDR2 FQGNSA. Deletions cut 3 bases from V and 0 bases from J, with 15 bases between. Investigators took approximately 9.4 milliliters of peripheral blood from every donor. A sample-barcoded 5' primer and a J-beta primer mix were used in a second PCR of roughly 6 to 11 cycles. One entry per CDR3 protein results from TCRdb running MiXCR on the 5' RACE reads. The data hold about 730,000 distinct CDR3 sequences, with around 46% observed a single time. The TCR originated in a woman between 55 and 75 years old in good health. This chain joins TRBV7-2 and TRBJ1-5; D not resolved. Material: blood. The CDR3 loop is CASSLGYSTYSNQPQHF. DNA for the CDR3: TGTGCCAGCAGCTTGGGTTATAGCACCTATAGCAATCAGCCCCAGCATTTT.